This T cell receptor beta chain came from a study of T cell responses to AZD1222 COVID-19 vaccine. The ends were cut back, 4 bases at V and 0 bases at J, with 13 bases in the middle. The CDR3 covers 16 residues. Germline V gives CDR1 LNHDA, CDR2 SQIVND (reference sequence). Sequencing used immunoSEQ multiplex PCR; TCRdb keeps in-frame clones, though not all of them. The repertoire includes tens of thousands of clones, approximately 80% of them detected once, and roughly a fifth sits in the top ten. Notes on this clone: What it recognizes is unknown.

Study observations and caveats: Donors skewed white British and female; clonal diversity was possibly underestimated. Spike-specific TCR breadth and depth were elevated following two AZD1222 doses.

Sequences were derived from peripheral blood, sampled on day 0 of AZD1222 vaccination. The rearrangement links TRBV19 to TRBJ1-3, with D perhaps TRBD1 (6 bases). The TCR sequence derives from an adult in good health. The DNA of the CDR3 is TGTGCCAGTAGTAAATGGGACATGAGCTCTGGAAACACCATATATTTT. Amino acids: CASSKWDMSSGNTIYF.